This TCR beta chain comes out of a study of blood T cells in healthy people across ages. This CDR3 has 13 amino acids. V shed 4 bases and J shed 7 bases, with 11 bases lying between them. Looked up from germline, CDR1 is LGHDT and CDR2 is YNNKEL (reference sequence). Study-wide findings and caveats: No conclusive comparison of naive versus antigen-experienced cells was possible with unsorted PBMCs.

Then a second PCR, running about 6 to 12 cycles, was carried out with a sample-barcoded 5' primer and a J-beta primer mix. TCRdb passed the 5' RACE reads through MiXCR, listing each CDR3 protein once. This table has under 2 million distinct CDR3 sequences, about 31% appearing once. Extraction of total RNA produced a minimum of 5 micrograms from each sample. This clonotype was seen a few times. Its specificity is unknown. The sample consisted of blood. The chain uses TRBV3-1 and TRBJ2-1, with D possibly matching TRBD1 (5 bases). The origin of this receptor is a woman aged 25 to 39 in good health. CDR3 DNA: TGTGCCAGCAGCCTGGACATTGTGAATGAGCAGTTCTTC. Encoded protein: CASSLDIVNEQFF.